What follows are 27 T cell receptor beta chains derived from one specimen sequenced in a study of cytomegalovirus exposure and HLA in healthy donors. 13 Jbeta primers and 60 Vbeta primers were used for the PCR. Repertoires were generated with immunoSEQ multiplex PCR, while TCRdb's copy carries only in-frame clones and drops some. The repertoire consists of roughly 98,000 clones, with roughly three quarters occurring once and the leading ten covering roughly 2%. Sequencing was performed on PBMCs. Receptors originate from a middle-aged man in good health and CMV-seronegative.

V usage is TRBV11-2 and J usage is TRBJ2-3, with a tentative D call TRBD1 (6 bases). Trimming took 6 bases from V and 0 from J, leaving 13 bases between them. The CDR3 runs 15 residues. Germline V CDR1 and CDR2: SGHAT, FQNNGV. The CDR3 loop is CASRDRDKSTDTQYF. In DNA form, the CDR3 reads TGTGCCAGCAGGGACCGGGACAAGAGCACAGATACGCAGTATTTT.

The chain carries TRBV4-1 and TRBJ2-7, with 7 positions matching TRBD2. Germline V gene sequence: CDR1 MGHRA, CDR2 YSYEKL. The CDR3 contains 19 residues. With V trimmed by 2 bases and J by 3 bases, 19 bases remained unmatched. CDR3 bases: TGCGCCAGCAGCCAACGGCCAAGATCGAGGGCGGGAGCGGACTACGAGCAGTACTTC. This codes for CASSQRPRSRAGADYEQYF.

The chain recombines TRBV5-1 with TRBJ2-2, with a possible D match to TRBD1 (6 bases). Trimming pared 3 bases from V and 3 bases from J, leaving 12 bases between. Germline values: CDR1 SGHRS, CDR2 YFSETQ. The CDR3 contains 15 residues. CDR3 DNA sequence: TGCGCCAGCAGCTCACAGGGCATCGACACCGGGGAGCTGTTTTTT. It yields the protein CASSSQGIDTGELFF.

This clone was observed a single time. This chain connects TRBV28 to TRBJ1-6; 8 bases map to TRBD1. The junction had 14 bases not matched to a gene; V was cut back by 11 bases and J by 5 bases. The CDR3 spans 16 residues. Germline V gene data show CDR1 as MDHEN and CDR2 as SYDVKM. CDR3 coding DNA: TGTGCCTCGACAGGGGCCGCGATCCGCAATAATTCACCCCTCCACTTT. Protein: CASTGAAIRNNSPLHF.

This clone appeared a few times. V gene TRBV28 combines with J gene TRBJ1-2; 9 bases are a match to TRBD1. CDR1 is MDHEN and CDR2 is SYDVKM in the germline V gene. The V and J ends lost 2 bases and 4 bases, in that order; junction bases with no gene match: 8. The CDR3 consists of 16 residues. CDR3 in amino acids: CASSLGPDRGSYGYTF. In nucleotides, the CDR3 is TGTGCCAGCAGTTTAGGCCCGGACAGGGGATCCTATGGCTACACCTTC.

The rearrangement joins TRBV7-2 to TRBJ2-1; D remains ambiguous. Trimming pared 1 base from V and 12 bases from J, leaving 13 bases between. The germline V gene has CDR1 SGHTA and CDR2 FQGNSA. The CDR3 sequence is 13 residues long. The CDR3 sequence: CASSLGVANWQFF. The CDR3, as DNA: TGTGCCAGCAGCTTAGGTGTGGCCAATTGGCAGTTCTTC.

This rearrangement joins TRBV7-2 to TRBJ2-2, with 9 bases lining up with TRBD1. Trimming at V came to 5 bases and at J to 4 bases, leaving 14 bases not matched to a gene. There are 18 residues in the CDR3. From germline, CDR1 is SGHTA and CDR2 FQGNSA. CDR3 bases: TGTGCCAGCAGCCCCCAGGGACAGGGAATTGTGTTCACCGGGGAGCTGTTTTTT. This translates into CASSPQGQGIVFTGELFF.

The V gene is TRBV10-1, the J gene TRBJ1-4, with D possibly TRBD1 on 5 matching bases. The CDR3 is 21 residues long. V lost 1 base, J lost 4 bases, and 28 bases lay in between. Germline V gene lookup returns CDR1 WNHNN and CDR2 SYGVQD (reference sequence). CDR3 DNA: TGCGCCAGCAGTGAGTACGACCATCGGCGGGACCGAGGAAGGGTTAATGAAAAACTGTTTTTT. It codes for CASSEYDHRRDRGRVNEKLFF.

This chain uses TRBV18 with TRBJ1-1; D uncertain. The CDR3 spans 14 residues. V dropped 6 bases and J dropped 4 bases, with 15 bases sitting between them. Looked up from germline, CDR1 is KGHSH and CDR2 is LQKENI. The CDR3 region has the DNA TGTGCCAGCTCTACCTTCGGGGAGGGCACTGAAGCTTTCTTT. Protein product: CASSTFGEGTEAFF.

The chain joins TRBV4-3 to TRBJ1-5, with D uncertain. Deletions cut 0 bases from V and 9 bases from J, with 9 bases between. Germline-derived CDR1 and CDR2 are LGHNA and YSLEER. This CDR3 has 13 amino acids. This chain's CDR3 is CASSQDQARPQHF. The CDR3 DNA is TGCGCCAGCAGCCAAGATCAGGCGCGGCCCCAGCATTTT.

V is TRBV10-3 and J is TRBJ1-6, with a tentative D call TRBD1 (6 bases). CDR1 ENHRY and CDR2 SYGVKD come from the germline V gene. The CDR3 covers 13 residues. V lost 10 bases to trimming and J lost 6 bases, with 13 bases between them. The CDR3 loop reads CATRKGGNSPLHF. CDR3 nucleotide sequence: TGTGCCACCCGAAAAGGGGGTAATTCACCCCTCCACTTT.

This clone turned up a few times. This sequence joins TRBV6-5 and TRBJ1-1, with no clear D. The germline V gene encodes CDR1 MNHEY and CDR2 SVGAGI. The CDR3 covers 12 residues. Trimming took off 5 bases at V and 11 bases at J, with 15 bases between the two ends. The chain's CDR3 is CASSAGRLGAFF. In nucleotides, the CDR3 is TGTGCCAGCAGTGCCGGGAGGCTCGGGGCTTTCTTT.

The chain links TRBV27 to TRBJ2-2; 7 bases fit TRBD2. The V gene end was trimmed by 6 bases and the J gene end by 0 bases; junction bases not matched to a gene: 7. The CDR3 totals 16 residues. The germline V gene encodes CDR1 MNHEY and CDR2 SMNVEV (reference sequence). CDR3 in amino acids: CASSTTSDSNTGELFF. Written as DNA, the CDR3 is TGTGCCAGCAGCACTACTAGCGATTCGAACACCGGGGAGCTGTTTTTT.

This clone was counted only a few times. The rearrangement uses TRBV28 and TRBJ2-1; 9 nucleotides line up with TRBD2. CDR3 length equals 15 residues. CDR1 and CDR2 (germline): MDHEN, SYDVKM. V was clipped by 4 bases and J by 6 bases; unmatched bases: 7. CDR3 DNA sequence: TGTGCCAGCAGTTCGGGGACTAGCACCGTCAATGAGCAGTTCTTC. This codes for CASSSGTSTVNEQFF.

This sequence joins TRBV7-2 and TRBJ2-7; D is unclear. The CDR3 is 14 residues long. The germline V and J ends were trimmed by 5 bases and 6 bases, with 17 bases remaining between them. The germline V gene encodes CDR1 SGHTA and CDR2 FQGNSA. CDR3 DNA sequence: TGTGCCAGCAGCCTTCATACGAGGATGAGCGAGCAGTACTTC. Translated, it gives CASSLHTRMSEQYF. Drawing the rest from reference TRBV7-2 and TRBJ2-7, the complete variable domain is GAGVSQSPSNKVTEKGKDVELRCDPISGHTALYWYRQSLGQGLEFLIYFQGNSAPDKSGLPSDRFSAERTGGSVSTLTIQRTQQEDSAVYLCASSLHTRMSEQYFGPGTRLTVT.

The chain recombines TRBV6-5 with TRBJ2-7; perhaps TRBD1 as D (6 bases). The V end was cut by 0 bases, the J end by 2 bases, with 14 bases between. The length of the CDR3 is 16 residues. Germline V gene data show CDR1 as MNHEY and CDR2 as SVGAGI. This CDR3 reads CASSYSMWDTTYEQYF. CDR3 nucleotides: TGTGCCAGCAGTTACTCGATGTGGGACACCACCTACGAGCAGTACTTC.

The chain links TRBV18 to TRBJ1-1; TRBD1 matches 8 bases. The V gene end was trimmed by 5 bases and the J gene end by 3 bases; junction bases not matched to a gene: 11. The germline CDR1 and CDR2 sequences are KGHSH and LQKENI. The CDR3 has 16 amino acids. In nucleotides, the CDR3 is TGTGCCAGCTCATTCCTCCAGGGGGCTTTTGACACTGAAGCTTTCTTT. Translated, it gives CASSFLQGAFDTEAFF.

The chain carries TRBV5-8 and TRBJ1-2; D is unclear. This CDR3 is 14 amino acids long. The germline V gene has CDR1 SGHTS and CDR2 YDEGEE. The V end was cut by 3 bases, the J end by 1 base, with 10 bases between. The CDR3 coding sequence is TGTGCCAGCAGCTCTTCGGAGTTTAACTATGGCTACACCTTC. Its protein product is CASSSSEFNYGYTF.

The chain uses TRBV6-5 and TRBJ1-2, with 8 nucleotides matching TRBD1. The CDR3 has 12 amino acids. Germline V lookup: CDR1 MNHEY, CDR2 SVGAGI. Trimming took 5 bases from V and 7 from J; bases not matched to a gene: 3. This CDR3 is CASSPGGPGYTF. CDR3 coding DNA: TGTGCCAGCAGTCCAGGGGGCCCTGGCTACACCTTC.

The chain uses TRBV9 and TRBJ2-2, with a weak D call TRBD1 (5 bases). Trimming pared 4 bases from V and 0 bases from J, leaving 10 bases between. This CDR3 contains 15 residues. Germline CDR1 SGDLS, CDR2 YYNGEE. The CDR3 region has the DNA TGTGCCAGCAGCCCCCCCAGGGCGAACACCGGGGAGCTGTTTTTT. Its translation: CASSPPRANTGELFF.

The J gene is TRBJ2-7, the V gene TRBV4-3; 10 positions match TRBD1. There are 17 residues in the CDR3. Trimming cost V 0 bases and J 4 bases; bases outside gene matches: 9. CDR1 is LGHNA, CDR2 YSLEER, per germline. The CDR3 DNA is TGCGCCAGCAGCCAAGATTTTGAGGGACAGGGGTTGTACGAGCAGTACTTC. This codes for CASSQDFEGQGLYEQYF.

This chain uses TRBV14 with TRBJ2-5, with unresolved D. Trimming took off 5 bases at V and 2 bases at J, with 9 bases between the two ends. This CDR3 region has 13 residues. CDR1 and CDR2 (germline): SGHDN, FVKESK. For the CDR3, the DNA is TGTGCCAGCAGCACACACCTTCAAGAGACCCAGTACTTC. Amino acid sequence: CASSTHLQETQYF.

The genes are TRBV7-2 and TRBJ1-2, with 9 bases lining up with TRBD1. CDR1 and CDR2 from the germline V gene are SGHTA and FQGNSA. This CDR3 has 17 amino acids. The V gene end was trimmed by 5 bases and the J gene end by 2 bases; junction bases not matched to a gene: 12. CDR3 amino acids: CASSPSRTGAFNYGYTF. For the CDR3, the DNA is TGTGCCAGCAGCCCATCGCGGACAGGGGCCTTCAACTATGGCTACACCTTC.

The CDR3 loop is CASSFLIRVDSPLHF. CDR3 bases: TGTGCCAGCAGTTTTTTGATTAGAGTCGATTCACCCCTCCACTTT. V gene TRBV28 combines with J gene TRBJ1-6; D gene ambiguous. The germline V gene has CDR1 MDHEN and CDR2 SYDVKM. There are 15 residues in the CDR3. The V gene lost 3 bases and the J gene lost 8 bases, with 14 bases spanning the gap.

The gene calls are TRBV5-1 and TRBJ2-3; 8 nucleotides line up with TRBD2. There are 14 residues in the CDR3. Germline loops: CDR1 SGHRS, CDR2 YFSETQ. The trim removed 7 bases at V and 2 bases at J, leaving 6 bases unmatched. CDR3: CASLKREPTDTQYF. CDR3 DNA: TGCGCCAGCTTAAAGCGGGAGCCCACAGATACGCAGTATTTT.

The V call is TRBV6-4, the J call TRBJ2-2; maybe TRBD1 (6 bases). V gave up 0 bases and J gave up 6 bases, with 11 bases separating them. This CDR3 comprises 15 residues. CDR1 is MRHNA, CDR2 SNTAGT, per germline. CDR3 loop: CASSDSTGMAGELFF. DNA for the CDR3: TGTGCCAGCAGTGACTCTACAGGGATGGCCGGGGAGCTGTTTTTT.

This chain links TRBV10-3 with TRBJ1-1, with D tentatively TRBD1 (6 bases). From germline, CDR1 is ENHRY and CDR2 SYGVKD. V was cut by 6 bases and J by 5 bases, with 13 bases left in between. This CDR3 is 13 amino acids long. In nucleotides, the CDR3 is TGTGCCATCAGCTCAGGGGTTCGAACTGAAGCTTTCTTT. This sequence encodes CAISSGVRTEAFF.